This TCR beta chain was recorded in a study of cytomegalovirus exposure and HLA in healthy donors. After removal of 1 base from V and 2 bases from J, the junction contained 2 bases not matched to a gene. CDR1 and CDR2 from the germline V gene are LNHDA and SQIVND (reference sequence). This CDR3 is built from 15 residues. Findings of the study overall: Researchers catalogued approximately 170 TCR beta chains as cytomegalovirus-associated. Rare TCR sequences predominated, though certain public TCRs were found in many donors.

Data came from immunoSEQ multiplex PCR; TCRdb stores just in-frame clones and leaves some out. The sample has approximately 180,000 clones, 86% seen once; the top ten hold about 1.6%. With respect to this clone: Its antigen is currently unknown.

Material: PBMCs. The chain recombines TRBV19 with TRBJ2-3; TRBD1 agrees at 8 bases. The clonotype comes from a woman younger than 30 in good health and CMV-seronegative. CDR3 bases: TGTGCCAGTAGTATAGGGACAGGGTTCACAGATACGCAGTATTTT. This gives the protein CASSIGTGFTDTQYF.